Presented here are 24 T cell receptor beta chains from one specimen sequenced in a study of cytomegalovirus exposure and HLA in healthy donors. PCR primers comprised 60 Vbeta and 13 Jbeta primers. The table came from immunoSEQ multiplex PCR; TCRdb's copy has only in-frame clones and leaves some out. The sample carries about 150,000 clones, 75% to 80% recorded once. Sequences were obtained from PBMCs. The receptor source for this set is a woman aged 40 to 50 in good health and CMV-seronegative.

The CDR3 DNA sequence: TGTGCCAGCAGCCAACTACCGCGGGAGGAGACCCAGTACTTC. This translates into CASSQLPREETQYF. V is TRBV14 and J is TRBJ2-5, with 7 bases identical to TRBD2. The CDR3 has 14 amino acids. Germline assignment: CDR1 SGHDN and CDR2 FVKESK. V was pared by 2 bases and J by 5 bases, with 5 bases of the junction left unmatched.

This clone was seen just once. The gene calls are TRBV13 and TRBJ1-2; possibly TRBD1 for D (5 bases). Germline lookup yields CDR1 PRHDT and CDR2 FYEKMQ (reference sequence). The CDR3 spans 13 residues. The ends were cut back, 5 bases at V and 3 bases at J, with 10 bases in the middle. The CDR3 protein is CASSRDSYYGYTF. The CDR3, as DNA: TGTGCCAGCAGCCGCGACAGCTACTATGGCTACACCTTC.

This clone was recorded only once. This rearrangement joins TRBV5-4 to TRBJ1-4; D possibly corresponds to TRBD1 (6 bases). The V gene lost 4 bases and the J gene lost 1 base, with 11 bases spanning the gap. CDR3 length equals 15 residues. CDR1 is SGHNT, CDR2 YYREEE, per germline (reference sequence). CDR3 in amino acids: CASSQGIETNEKLFF. CDR3 DNA: TGTGCCAGCAGCCAGGGGATTGAAACTAATGAAAAACTGTTTTTT. Looking up the rest from reference TRBV5-4 and TRBJ1-4 gives the full variable domain: ETGVTQSPTHLIKTRGQQVTLRCSSQSGHNTVSWYQQALGQGPQFIFQYYREEENGRGNFPPRFSGLQFPNYSSELNVNALELDDSALYLCASSQGIETNEKLFFGSGTQLSVL.

The rearrangement links TRBV5-4 to TRBJ1-2; TRBD1 matches 11 bases. V dropped 4 bases and J dropped 4; count of bases not matched to a gene: 6. Germline V gene data show CDR1 as SGHNT and CDR2 as YYREEE (reference sequence). This CDR3 region has 15 residues. The CDR3 bases are TGTGCCAGCAGCGTGGGACAGGGGGGAGGCTATGGCTACACCTTC. This translates into CASSVGQGGGYGYTF.

This clone was found once. V and J are TRBV6-5 and TRBJ1-1; no clear D. The V end was cut by 2 bases, the J end by 0 bases, with 7 bases between. The CDR3 has 14 residues. CDR1 is MNHEY and CDR2 is SVGAGI in the germline V gene. CDR3 DNA sequence: TGTGCCAGCAGTTACGGCAGGCTGAACACTGAAGCTTTCTTT. Protein product: CASSYGRLNTEAFF.

This chain uses TRBV18 with TRBJ1-5, with D tentatively TRBD1 (6 bases). This CDR3 has 17 residues. The V and J ends lost 1 base and 2 bases respectively, with 15 bases between them. The germline CDR1 and CDR2 sequences are KGHSH and LQKENI. Written as DNA, the CDR3 is TGTGCCAGCTCACCACTTGGGCAGGGGTCGGGCAATCAGCCCCAGCATTTT. This sequence encodes CASSPLGQGSGNQPQHF.

This chain uses TRBV6-5 with TRBJ1-2; 7 bases align to TRBD1. The trim removed 5 bases at V and 4 bases at J, leaving 7 bases unmatched. The CDR3 is made up of 14 amino acids. Looked up from germline, CDR1 is MNHEY and CDR2 is SVGAGI. The CDR3 region is CASSNPQGPYGYTF. The CDR3 nucleotides read TGTGCCAGCAGTAACCCACAGGGGCCCTATGGCTACACCTTC.

This chain links TRBV2 with TRBJ1-4; no firm D call. V lost 4 bases, J lost 5 bases, and 11 bases lay in between. The CDR3 is 14 amino acids. The germline gives CDR1 SNHLY, CDR2 FYNNEI. The CDR3 loop is CASSVGRLNEKLFF. The CDR3 DNA reads TGTGCCAGCAGTGTGGGCAGATTGAATGAAAAACTGTTTTTT.

This clone was seen a handful of times. V is TRBV29-1 and J is TRBJ1-2; 10 nucleotides match TRBD1. CDR3 size: 18 residues. Germline CDR1 and CDR2: SQVTM and ANQGSEA. V lost 6 bases to trimming and J lost 0 bases; unmatched junction nucleotides: 16. The DNA for the CDR3 is TGCAGCGTCGGGCCTACCGGGACAGGGGAGACTTCTAACTATGGCTACACCTTC. Translating gives CSVGPTGTGETSNYGYTF. Looking up the rest from reference TRBV29-1 and TRBJ1-2 gives the full variable domain: SAVISQKPSRDICQRGTSLTIQCQVDSQVTMMFWYRQQPGQSLTLIATANQGSEATYESGFVIDKFPISRPNLTFSTLTVSNMSPEDSSIYLCSVGPTGTGETSNYGYTFGSGTRLTVV.

The chain links TRBV6-5 to TRBJ1-5; no firm D call. The CDR3 loop spans 13 amino acids. The V gene lost 6 bases and the J gene lost 6 bases, with 12 bases spanning the gap. Looked up from germline, CDR1 is MNHEY and CDR2 is SVGAGI. The CDR3 nucleotides are TGTGCCAGCAGCCGAGGGTCGAGTCAGCCCCAGCATTTT. It translates to CASSRGSSQPQHF.

The chain carries TRBV27 and TRBJ1-6; possibly TRBD1 for D (6 bases). Trimming stripped 2 bases from V and 7 bases from J, with 12 bases between. The CDR3 is 15 residues long. Germline V gene sequence: CDR1 MNHEY, CDR2 SMNVEV (reference sequence). CDR3 loop: CASSLQGFGNSPLHF. CDR3 coding DNA: TGTGCCAGCAGTTTACAGGGGTTCGGGAATTCACCCCTCCACTTT.

The gene calls are TRBV15 and TRBJ2-5; TRBD2 agrees at 14 bases. The J segment lost 4 bases and the V segment lost 8 bases, leaving 0 bases of the junction unmatched. CDR1 LNHNV and CDR2 YYDKDF come from the germline V gene (reference sequence). The CDR3 runs to 13 residues. CDR3 coding DNA: TGTGCCACCGGGACTAGCGGGGGAGAGACCCAGTACTTC. It codes for CATGTSGGETQYF.

Of note for this clone: Relative to the germline gene, one junction end is altered; a read error may explain this. As DNA, the CDR3 is TGTTCCAGCAGCTTAGACAGCTATGGCTACACCTTC. Translated, it gives CSSSLDSYGYTF. The rearrangement uses TRBV7-9 and TRBJ1-2; the D gene is possibly TRBD1 (5 bases). The germline V gene has CDR1 SEHNR and CDR2 FQNEAQ (reference sequence). The CDR3 runs 12 residues.

J is TRBJ1-1 and V is TRBV19; no clear D gene. This CDR3 is built from 15 residues. Germline V gene data show CDR1 as LNHDA and CDR2 as SQIVND (reference sequence). V was cut by 1 base and J by 4 bases, with 13 bases left in between. Here the CDR3 DNA reads TGTGCCAGTAGTATAGGACTAGGCTCAGCCACTGAAGCTTTCTTT. It specifies CASSIGLGSATEAFF.

The chain recombines TRBV2 with TRBJ1-2, with 7 nucleotides matching TRBD1. CDR3 length equals 15 residues. CDR1 and CDR2 from the germline V gene are SNHLY and FYNNEI. V shed 5 bases and J 0 bases; nucleotides not matched to a gene: 6. The CDR3 coding sequence is TGTGCCAGCAGTACAGGGGACCAACCTAACTATGGCTACACCTTC. Translated, it gives CASSTGDQPNYGYTF.

This chain uses TRBV6-1 with TRBJ1-2, with 10 bases aligning to TRBD1. The CDR3 length is 15 residues. CDR1 MNHNS and CDR2 SASEGT come from the germline V gene. Germline trimming cut 3 bases from V and 5 bases from J; bases unmatched to any gene: 6. Here the CDR3 DNA reads TGTGCCAGCAGTGAGATATTGGGACAGGGGTATGGCTACACCTTC. Translating it yields CASSEILGQGYGYTF.

This clone came up once. The chain uses TRBV19 and TRBJ1-1, with a weak D call TRBD1 (6 bases). The CDR3 has 17 residues. The ends were cut back, 3 bases at V and 0 bases at J, with 17 bases in the middle. Germline lookup yields CDR1 LNHDA and CDR2 SQIVND (reference sequence). The CDR3 nucleotides read TGTGCCAGTAGTATCGGACAGTTTCCACTCATGAACACTGAAGCTTTCTTT. It encodes CASSIGQFPLMNTEAFF.

This rearrangement joins TRBV5-1 to TRBJ2-7; 7 nucleotides line up with TRBD1. Germline loops: CDR1 SGHRS, CDR2 YFSETQ. V lost 2 bases to trimming and J lost 3 bases; unmatched junction nucleotides: 5. CDR3 length: 14 amino acids. The CDR3 nucleotides are TGCGCCAGCAGCTTACAGGGGCCCAGCTACGAGCAGTACTTC. Protein: CASSLQGPSYEQYF.

The chain carries TRBV27 and TRBJ1-2; unclear D gene. The CDR3 has 13 residues. Germline CDR1 MNHEY, CDR2 SMNVEV (reference sequence). V lost 6 bases, J lost 6 bases, and 14 bases lay in between. This CDR3 is CASSFSGWNGYTF. As DNA, the CDR3 is TGTGCCAGCAGCTTCTCAGGCTGGAATGGCTACACCTTC.

This chain links TRBV6-1 with TRBJ2-7; D uncertain. CDR1 MNHNS and CDR2 SASEGT come from the germline V gene. CDR3 size: 15 residues. Trimming removed 0 bases from V and 3 bases from J, with 12 bases in between. CDR3 region: CASSEARDTYYEQYF. As DNA, the CDR3 is TGTGCCAGCAGTGAAGCGCGCGACACCTACTACGAGCAGTACTTC.

The V gene is TRBV27, the J gene TRBJ1-1; 7 nucleotides line up with TRBD1. This CDR3 comprises 14 residues. Germline CDR1 is MNHEY and CDR2 is SMNVEV (reference sequence). Trimming took 2 bases from V and 4 from J; bases not matched to a gene: 4. CDR3 sequence: CASSLGTVSTEAFF. The CDR3 nucleotides are TGTGCCAGCAGTTTAGGGACAGTGAGCACTGAAGCTTTCTTT.

The rearrangement joins TRBV2 to TRBJ2-7; 9 bases are a match to TRBD1. V lost 4 bases, J lost 1 base, and 5 bases stayed unmatched. Germline V lookup: CDR1 SNHLY, CDR2 FYNNEI. This CDR3 spans 15 amino acids. Here the CDR3 reads CASSAPGQGSYEQYF. The DNA for the CDR3 is TGTGCCAGCAGTGCGCCGGGACAGGGATCCTACGAGCAGTACTTC.

The V gene is TRBV6-1, the J gene TRBJ2-5, with a weak D call TRBD1 (6 bases). Germline CDR1 reads MNHNS; CDR2 reads SASEGT. The CDR3 contains 13 residues. The germline V and J ends were trimmed by 5 bases and 1 base, with 8 bases remaining between them. CDR3 sequence: CASSSRGQETQYF. The CDR3, as DNA: TGTGCCAGCAGTTCCAGGGGCCAAGAGACCCAGTACTTC.

V is TRBV2 and J is TRBJ1-2; the D gene is possibly TRBD1 (5 bases). Trimming cost V 7 bases and J 8 bases, with 11 bases left between them. CDR1 is SNHLY and CDR2 is FYNNEI in the germline V gene. The CDR3 is 11 amino acids. CDR3 bases: TGTGCCAGCACTGCCGCAGGGGGCTACACCTTC. It translates to CASTAAGGYTF.